This TCR beta chain was documented in a study of Tregs in tolerant kidney transplant recipients. Study-level results: Findings come from small patient numbers and require larger validation. No direct test of biological reproducibility was done here.

Remarks on this clone: The antigen remains undetermined.

Assay: immunoSEQ multiplex PCR; the TCRdb copy retains only in-frame clones and omits some. The sample lists about 240,000 clones, about 80% occurring once. Germline V gene lookup returns CDR1 MNHNY and CDR2 SVGAGI (reference sequence). Trimming removed 0 bases from V and 5 bases from J, with 5 bases in between. CDR3 size: 13 residues. CD4+CD25+CD127- Tregs, CD4+CD25- non-Tregs, CD4 and CD8 cells were sorted. This clonotype was obtained from a human donor in good health. The sequencing input was CD4+ T cells from blood. This chain uses TRBV6-6 with TRBJ1-5; D gene unclear. Here the CDR3 reads CASSYSRDQPQHF. The DNA of the CDR3 is TGTGCCAGCAGTTACTCTAGGGATCAGCCCCAGCATTTT.